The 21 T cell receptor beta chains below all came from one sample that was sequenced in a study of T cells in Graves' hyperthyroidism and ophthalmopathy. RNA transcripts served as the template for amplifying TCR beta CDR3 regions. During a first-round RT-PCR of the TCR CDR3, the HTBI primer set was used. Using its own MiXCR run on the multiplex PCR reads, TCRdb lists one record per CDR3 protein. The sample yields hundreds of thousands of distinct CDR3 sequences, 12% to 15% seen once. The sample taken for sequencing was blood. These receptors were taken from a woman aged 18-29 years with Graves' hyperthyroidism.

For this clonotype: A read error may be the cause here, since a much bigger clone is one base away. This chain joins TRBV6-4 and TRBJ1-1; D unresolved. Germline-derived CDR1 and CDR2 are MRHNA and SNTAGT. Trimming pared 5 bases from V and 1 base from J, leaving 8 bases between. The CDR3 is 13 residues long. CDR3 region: CASSLHENTEAFF. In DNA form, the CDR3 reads TGTGCCAGCAGTTTACACGAGAACACTGAAGCTTTCTTT.

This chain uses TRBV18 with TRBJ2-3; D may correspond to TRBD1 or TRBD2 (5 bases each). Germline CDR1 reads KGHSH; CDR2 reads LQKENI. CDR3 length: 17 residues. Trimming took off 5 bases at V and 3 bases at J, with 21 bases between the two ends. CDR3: CASSSRDPGATTDTQYF. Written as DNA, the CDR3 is TGTGCCAGCTCATCTCGGGACCCCGGGGCGACGACAGATACGCAGTATTTT. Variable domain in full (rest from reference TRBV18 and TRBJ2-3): NAGVMQNPRHLVRRRGQEARLRCSPMKGHSHVYWYRQLPEEGLKFMVYLQKENIIDESGMPKERFSAEFPKEGPSILRIQQVVRGDSAAYFCASSSRDPGATTDTQYFGPGTRLTVL.

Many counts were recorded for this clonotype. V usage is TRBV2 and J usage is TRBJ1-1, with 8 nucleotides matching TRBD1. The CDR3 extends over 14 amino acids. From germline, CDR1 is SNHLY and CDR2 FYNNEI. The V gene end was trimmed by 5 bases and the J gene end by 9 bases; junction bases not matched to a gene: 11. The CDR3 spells CASSPQGAPGKAFF. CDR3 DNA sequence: TGTGCCAGCAGTCCTCAGGGGGCGCCGGGGAAAGCTTTCTTT.

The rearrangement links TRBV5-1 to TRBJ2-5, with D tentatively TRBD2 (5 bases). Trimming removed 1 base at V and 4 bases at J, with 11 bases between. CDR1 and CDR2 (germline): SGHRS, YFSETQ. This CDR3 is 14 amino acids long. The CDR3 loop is CASSLSSWGETQYF. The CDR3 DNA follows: TGCGCCAGCAGCTTGTCTAGCTGGGGAGAGACCCAGTACTTC.

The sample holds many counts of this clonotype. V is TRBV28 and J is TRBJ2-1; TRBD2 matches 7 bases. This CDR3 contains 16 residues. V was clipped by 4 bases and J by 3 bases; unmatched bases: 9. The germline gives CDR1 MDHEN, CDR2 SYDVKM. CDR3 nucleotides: TGTGCCAGCAGTTCCGTCGGGGGGAGACTCTACAATGAGCAGTTCTTC. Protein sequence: CASSSVGGRLYNEQFF.

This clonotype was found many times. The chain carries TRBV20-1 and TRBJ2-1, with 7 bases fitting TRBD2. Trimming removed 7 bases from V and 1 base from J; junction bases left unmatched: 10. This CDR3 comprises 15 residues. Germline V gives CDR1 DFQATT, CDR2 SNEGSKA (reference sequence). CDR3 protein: CSGWGSGASYNEQFF. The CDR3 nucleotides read TGCAGTGGTTGGGGGAGCGGGGCTTCCTACAATGAGCAGTTCTTC.

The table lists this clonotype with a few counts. This CDR3 is CASSELGDRLSEQYF. The DNA of the CDR3 is TGTGCCAGCAGTGAGTTGGGGGACAGGCTTTCCGAGCAGTACTTC. The J gene is TRBJ2-7, the V gene TRBV25-1, with TRBD1 matching over 8 bases. CDR3 length: 15 amino acids. Germline V gives CDR1 MGHDK, CDR2 SYGVNS. Trimming took 3 bases from V and 6 from J; bases not matched to a gene: 10.

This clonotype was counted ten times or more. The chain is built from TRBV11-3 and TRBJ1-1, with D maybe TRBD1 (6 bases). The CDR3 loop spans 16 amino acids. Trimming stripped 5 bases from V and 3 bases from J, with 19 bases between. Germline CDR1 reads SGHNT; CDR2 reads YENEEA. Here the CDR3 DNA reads TGTGCCAGCAGCCCCCGTCGCGGACAGTCGTACACTGAAGCTTTCTTT. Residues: CASSPRRGQSYTEAFF.

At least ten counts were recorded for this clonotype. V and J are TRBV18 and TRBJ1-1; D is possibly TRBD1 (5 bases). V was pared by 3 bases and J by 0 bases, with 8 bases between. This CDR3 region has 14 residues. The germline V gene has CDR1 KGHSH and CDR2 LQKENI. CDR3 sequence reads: CASSPTEMNTEAFF. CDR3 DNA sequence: TGTGCCAGCTCACCGACAGAGATGAACACTGAAGCTTTCTTT.

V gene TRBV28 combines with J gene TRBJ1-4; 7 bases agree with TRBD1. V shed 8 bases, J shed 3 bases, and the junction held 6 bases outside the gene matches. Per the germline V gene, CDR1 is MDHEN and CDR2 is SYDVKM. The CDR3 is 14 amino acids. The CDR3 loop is CASDSGTANEKLFF. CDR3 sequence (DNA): TGTGCCAGCGACTCCGGGACAGCTAATGAAAAACTGTTTTTT. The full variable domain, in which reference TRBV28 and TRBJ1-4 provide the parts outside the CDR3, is DVKVTQSSRYLVKRTGEKVFLECVQDMDHENMFWYRQDPGLGLRLIYFSYDVKMKEKGDIPEGYSVSREKKERFSLILESASTNQTSMYLCASDSGTANEKLFFGSGTQLSVL.

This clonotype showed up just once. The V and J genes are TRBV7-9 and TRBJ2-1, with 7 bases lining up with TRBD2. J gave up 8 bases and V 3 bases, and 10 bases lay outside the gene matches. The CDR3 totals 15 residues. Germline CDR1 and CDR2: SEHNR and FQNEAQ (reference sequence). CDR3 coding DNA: TGTGCCAGCAGCTTTCTCGCGGGAGTATCCGATGAGCAGTTCTTC. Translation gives CASSFLAGVSDEQFF.

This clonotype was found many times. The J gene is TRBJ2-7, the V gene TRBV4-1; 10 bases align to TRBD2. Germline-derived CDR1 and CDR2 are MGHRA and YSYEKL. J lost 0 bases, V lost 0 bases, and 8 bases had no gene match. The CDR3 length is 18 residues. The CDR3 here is CASSQDQLAGVGSYEQYF. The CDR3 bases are TGCGCCAGCAGCCAAGATCAGCTAGCGGGAGTGGGCTCCTACGAGCAGTACTTC.

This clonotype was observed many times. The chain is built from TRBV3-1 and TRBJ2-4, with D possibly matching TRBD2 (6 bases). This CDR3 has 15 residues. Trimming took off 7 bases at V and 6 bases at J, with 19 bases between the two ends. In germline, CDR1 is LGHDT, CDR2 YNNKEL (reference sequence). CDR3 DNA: TGTGCCAGCACCCCTAAGCAGGGACTCCCAAACATTCAGTACTTC. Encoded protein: CASTPKQGLPNIQYF.

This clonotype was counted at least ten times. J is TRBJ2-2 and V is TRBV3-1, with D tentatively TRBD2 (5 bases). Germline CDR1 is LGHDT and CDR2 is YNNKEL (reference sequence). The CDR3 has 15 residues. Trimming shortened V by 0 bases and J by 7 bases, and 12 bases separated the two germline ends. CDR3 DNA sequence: TGTGCCAGCAGCCAAGACTCAGGTGGAGGCGGGGAGCTGTTTTTT. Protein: CASSQDSGGGGELFF.

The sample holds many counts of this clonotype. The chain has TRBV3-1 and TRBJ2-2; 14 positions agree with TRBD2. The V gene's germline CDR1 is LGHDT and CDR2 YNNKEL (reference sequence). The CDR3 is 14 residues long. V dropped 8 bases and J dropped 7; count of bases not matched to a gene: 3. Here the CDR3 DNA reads TGTGCCAGCCGAGGGACTAGCGGGAGCGGGGAGCTGTTTTTT. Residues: CASRGTSGSGELFF.

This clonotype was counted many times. The CDR3 region is CASSGQGYGTNEQFF. In DNA form, the CDR3 reads TGTGCCAGCAGTGGACAGGGGTACGGGACGAATGAGCAGTTCTTC. V and J are TRBV27 and TRBJ2-1; 9 bases align to TRBD1. CDR1 and CDR2 from the germline V gene are MNHEY and SMNVEV (reference sequence). Trimming cost V 5 bases and J 7 bases; bases outside gene matches: 9. The CDR3 runs 15 residues.

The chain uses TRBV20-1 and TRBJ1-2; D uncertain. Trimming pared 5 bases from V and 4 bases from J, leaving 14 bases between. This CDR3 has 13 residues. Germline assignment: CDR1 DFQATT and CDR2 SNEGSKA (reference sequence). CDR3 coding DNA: TGCAGTGCTCCTAAGCCGGGTCCCTATGGCTACACCTTC. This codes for CSAPKPGPYGYTF.

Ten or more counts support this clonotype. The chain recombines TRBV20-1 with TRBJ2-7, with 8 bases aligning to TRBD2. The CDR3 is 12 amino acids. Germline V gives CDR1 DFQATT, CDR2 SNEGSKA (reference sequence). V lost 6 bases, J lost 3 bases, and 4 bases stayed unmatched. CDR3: CSASGTSYEQYF. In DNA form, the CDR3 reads TGCAGTGCCTCCGGGACTAGCTACGAGCAGTACTTC.

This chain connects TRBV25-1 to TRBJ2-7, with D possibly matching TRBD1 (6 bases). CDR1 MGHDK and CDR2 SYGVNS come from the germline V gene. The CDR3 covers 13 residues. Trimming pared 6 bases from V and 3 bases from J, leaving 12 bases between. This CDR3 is CASREQGFYEQYF. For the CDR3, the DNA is TGTGCCAGCAGAGAACAGGGCTTCTACGAGCAGTACTTC.

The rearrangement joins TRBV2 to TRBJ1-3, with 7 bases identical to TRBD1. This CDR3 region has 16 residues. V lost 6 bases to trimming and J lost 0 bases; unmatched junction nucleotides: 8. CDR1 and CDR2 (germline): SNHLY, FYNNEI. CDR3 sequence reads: CASSLTWDSSGNTIYF. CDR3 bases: TGTGCCAGCAGCCTAACTTGGGACAGCTCTGGAAACACCATATATTTT.

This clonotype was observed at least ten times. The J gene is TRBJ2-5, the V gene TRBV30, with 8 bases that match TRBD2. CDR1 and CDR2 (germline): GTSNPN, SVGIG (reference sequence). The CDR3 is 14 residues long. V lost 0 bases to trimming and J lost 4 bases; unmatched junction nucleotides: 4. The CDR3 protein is CAWSVGLAGETQYF. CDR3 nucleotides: TGTGCCTGGAGTGTCGGGCTAGCGGGAGAGACCCAGTACTTC. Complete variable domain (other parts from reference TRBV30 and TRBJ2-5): SQTIHQWPATLVQPVGSPLSLECTVEGTSNPNLYWYRQAAGRGLQLLFYSVGIGQISSEVPQNLSASRPQDRQFILSSKKLLLSDSGFYLCAWSVGLAGETQYFGPGTRLLVL.